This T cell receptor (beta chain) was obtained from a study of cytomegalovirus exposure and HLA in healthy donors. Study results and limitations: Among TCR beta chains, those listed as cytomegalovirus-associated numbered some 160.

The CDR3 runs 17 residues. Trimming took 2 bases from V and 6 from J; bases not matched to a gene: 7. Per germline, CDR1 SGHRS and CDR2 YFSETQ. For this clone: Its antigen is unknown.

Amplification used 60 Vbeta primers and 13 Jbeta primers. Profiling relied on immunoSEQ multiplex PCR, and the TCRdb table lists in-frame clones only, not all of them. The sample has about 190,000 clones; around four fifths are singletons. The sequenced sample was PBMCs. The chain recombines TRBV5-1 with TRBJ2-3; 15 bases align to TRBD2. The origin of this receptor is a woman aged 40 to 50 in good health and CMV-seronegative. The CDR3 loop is CASSFGLAGGIRDTQYF. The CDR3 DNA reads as TGCGCCAGCAGCTTCGGACTAGCGGGAGGGATCCGGGATACGCAGTATTTT.